Listed below are T cell receptor beta chains from one sample, sequenced in a study of blood T cell repertoires in COVID-19. Assay used: immunoSEQ multiplex PCR; TCRdb lists only in-frame clones, some missing. The repertoire holds about 27,000 clones, with roughly nine tenths as singletons. Sequencing used peripheral blood. The receptors here all came from a human donor with active COVID-19. The donor label of this sample is uncertain. CDR3s include the opening cysteine and the closing phenylalanine or tryptophan. The order of the fields is D gene, V gene, J gene, clone size, CDR3 DNA, CDR3 protein. D genes are given only for firm matches. Rows may omit the clone size; those that give it use once, few, many or a size class.

.	TRBV7-2	TRBJ2-1	.	TGTGCCAGCAGCAGCCGGGCCCCCGAGGGAGGTGAGCAGTTCTTC	CASSSRAPEGGEQFF
TRBD1	TRBV27	TRBJ1-4	.	TGTGCCAGCGGAAGGGGGCGAAATGAAAAACTGTTTTTT	CASGRGRNEKLFF
.	TRBV27	TRBJ2-3	.	TGTGCCAGCAGTTTCTCTCCCACAGATACGCAGTATTTT	CASSFSPTDTQYF
.	TRBV29-1	TRBJ2-7	.	TGCAGCGTTGAAGCTACCGGGGATTCCGAGCAGTACTTC	CSVEATGDSEQYF
TRBD1	TRBV5-6	TRBJ2-7	once	TGTGCCAGCAGCTTGGCCGGGACAGGGACCTACGAGCAGTACTTC	CASSLAGTGTYEQYF
TRBD2	TRBV3-1/TRBV3-2	TRBJ2-2	once	TGTGCCAGCAGCCGAGCGGGGGGGATATTTACCGCGAACACCGGGGAGCTGTTTTTT	CASSRAGGIFTANTGELFF
.	TRBV5-1	TRBJ1-2	.	TGCGCCAGCAGCCCCTCGGGACTCTATGGCTACACCTTC	CASSPSGLYGYTF
TRBD2	TRBV27	TRBJ2-5	.	TGTGCCAGCAGTTTATCGGCGGGAGGGCCGAAAGAGACCCAGTACTTC	CASSLSAGGPKETQYF
TRBD1	TRBV29-1	TRBJ1-1	.	TGCAGCGCCCAGGACAGGGGGAGGGCTGAAGCTTTCTTT	CSAQDRGRAEAFF
TRBD2	TRBV27	TRBJ2-7	.	TGTGCCAGCAGTCCCCGGGGTACGTTAGCGGGAACCTACGAGCAGTACTTC	CASSPRGTLAGTYEQYF
TRBD1	TRBV2	TRBJ2-2	.	TGTGCCAGCAGAAAAGGGACAGCGAACACCGGGGAGCTGTTTTTT	CASRKGTANTGELFF
TRBD2	TRBV7-2	TRBJ2-3	.	TGTGCCAGCAGTATTAGCGGGGGGAGGCAAGATACGCAGTATTTT	CASSISGGRQDTQYF
TRBD1	TRBV7-8	TRBJ2-5	.	TGTGCCAGCACCCTCCGGGACAGGGGGCTTGAGACCCAGTACTTC	CASTLRDRGLETQYF
TRBD1	TRBV5-5	TRBJ2-5	.	TGTGCCAGCAGCAAGACAGGGGTTAAGGAGACCCAGTACTTC	CASSKTGVKETQYF
TRBD2	TRBV7-3	TRBJ2-3	.	TGTGCCAGCAGCTTAGCTAGCGGTAGCACAGATACGCAGTATTTT	CASSLASGSTDTQYF
TRBD2	TRBV6-2/TRBV6-3	TRBJ2-5	.	TGTGCCAGCAGTTACGGCGGGAGAGAGACCCAGTACTTC	CASSYGGRETQYF
.	TRBV3-1/TRBV3-2	TRBJ2-1	.	TGTGCCAGCAGCCAAGACACAAGTTACAATGAGCAGTTCTTC	CASSQDTSYNEQFF
.	TRBV7-3	TRBJ2-2	.	TGTGCCAGCAGCTTAGCGCTTGACGGGGAGCTGTTTTTT	CASSLALDGELFF
.	TRBV5-5	TRBJ2-3	.	TGTGCCAGCAGCTTCCAGGTCCGGTTGAGCACAGATACGCAGTATTTT	CASSFQVRLSTDTQYF
.	TRBV7-9	TRBJ1-4	.	TGTGCCAGCAGCGGTGGGCTATCTAATGAAAAACTGTTTTTT	CASSGGLSNEKLFF
TRBD2	TRBV5-5	TRBJ2-3	.	TGTGCCAGCAGCCGCGGGAGGGCCAACACAGATACGCAGTATTTT	CASSRGRANTDTQYF
.	TRBV27	TRBJ1-2	.	TGTGCCAGCAGTTCCGAGCCGTTGATTTATGGCTACACCTTC	CASSSEPLIYGYTF
TRBD1	TRBV9	TRBJ2-3	.	TGTGCCAGCAGTCCTTGGACAGGGATAGATACGCAGTATTTT	CASSPWTGIDTQYF
TRBD1	TRBV6-5	TRBJ2-7	.	TGTGCCAGCAGCGGGACAGTCTACGAGCAGTACTTC	CASSGTVYEQYF
TRBD1	TRBV7-8	TRBJ1-2	.	TGTGCCAGCAGCCTAGCTACAGGGGTATATGGCTACACCTTC	CASSLATGVYGYTF
TRBD2	TRBV9	TRBJ2-3	once	TGTGCCAGCAGCGCGTGGGGGGGTGTACTGGCAGATACGCAGTATTTT	CASSAWGGVLADTQYF
.	TRBV10-2	TRBJ2-7	.	TGCGCCAGCAGTGAACCAGCGGGCACTTACGAGCAGTACTTC	CASSEPAGTYEQYF
TRBD1	TRBV9	TRBJ2-7	.	TGTGCCAGCAGCGTAGTCGACAGGGGGCGGCACGAGCAGTACTTC	CASSVVDRGRHEQYF
.	TRBV6-2/TRBV6-3	TRBJ1-1	once	TGTGCCAGCAGTTACTCATCAGTGAACACTGAAGCTTTCTTT	CASSYSSVNTEAFF
TRBD1	TRBV4-1	TRBJ2-7	.	TGCGCCAGCAGCCAAGCCCCGGACAGGCCGCCCGTCTACGAGCAGTACTTC	CASSQAPDRPPVYEQYF
.	TRBV6-2/TRBV6-3	TRBJ2-7	.	TGTGCCAGCAGTTACTCGAGCAGGGCCTACGAGCAGTACTTC	CASSYSSRAYEQYF